This TCR beta chain is from a study of cytomegalovirus exposure and HLA in healthy donors. This clone has a single count. Only in-frame clones appear in the TCRdb table, and some are missing; sequencing was by immunoSEQ multiplex PCR. The sample has 80,000 or so clones; roughly 94% are singletons. Trimming pared 1 base from V and 3 bases from J, leaving 19 bases between. The CDR3 is made up of 18 amino acids. Germline CDR1 reads LNHDA; CDR2 reads SQIVND (reference sequence). The chain couples TRBV19 to TRBJ2-1; the D gene is possibly TRBD2 (7 bases). Material for sequencing was PBMCs. The sequence derives from a woman between 18 and 29 years old in good health and CMV-seronegative. The CDR3 DNA sequence: TGTGCCAGTAGTATAGGGGGCGGGAGAGGGGGGGACTACAATGAGCAGTTCTTC. Its translation: CASSIGGGRGGDYNEQFF. The full variable domain, with the rest looked up from reference TRBV19 and TRBJ2-1, is DGGITQSPKYLFRKEGQNVTLSCEQNLNHDAMYWYRQDPGQGLRLIYYSQIVNDFQKGDIAEGYSVSREKKESFPLTVTSAQKNPTAFYLCASSIGGGRGGDYNEQFFGPGTRLTVL.